This T cell receptor beta chain was sequenced in a study of OX40 agonist ivuxolimab in advanced cancers. Germline V gene lookup returns CDR1 LGHNA and CDR2 YSLEER. Trimming stripped 0 bases from V and 2 bases from J, with 9 bases between. The CDR3 has 15 amino acids. The data were produced by immunoSEQ multiplex PCR, yet TCRdb's version contains in-frame clones alone and is incomplete. The sample includes 80,000 to 130,000 clones, about nine tenths seen only once; the top ten take about 0.29%. The chain combines TRBV4-3 with TRBJ2-3, with D possibly matching TRBD2 (6 bases). The TCR originated in an adult with an advanced solid tumor such as melanoma, head and neck, liver or kidney cancer. Sequenced material: CD4+ or CD8+ T cells sorted from blood, taken in a trial of the OX40 agonist ivuxolimab. The CDR3 region is CASSQDRGNTDTQYF. For the CDR3, the DNA is TGCGCCAGCAGCCAAGATCGGGGGAACACAGATACGCAGTATTTT.